Each of the 22 T cell receptor beta chains below was sequenced from the same sample in a study of shared clonotypes between healthy human individuals. Measured with immunoSEQ multiplex PCR; TCRdb has only the in-frame clones, and not every one. The sample lists millions of clones, roughly 92% occurring once. Sequenced material: naive CD4+ T cells sorted from blood. Subset of the sample: CD45RA+ positively selected. These TCRs come from a man aged 18 to 30 in good health.

The V and J genes are TRBV28 and TRBJ1-1; 8 positions match TRBD1. After removal of 6 bases from V and 2 bases from J, the junction contained 5 bases not matched to a gene. This CDR3 region has 14 residues. Germline assignment: CDR1 MDHEN and CDR2 SYDVKM. CDR3 region: CASRPGQVNTEAFF. For the CDR3, the DNA is TGTGCCAGCAGACCGGGACAGGTCAACACTGAAGCTTTCTTT.

On this clone itself: Other DNA sequences in the same sample also yield this CDR3. This rearrangement joins TRBV5-6 to TRBJ1-3, with D hard to call. Trimming took off 2 bases at V and 2 bases at J, with 8 bases between the two ends. The CDR3 runs to 14 residues. The germline gives CDR1 SGHDT, CDR2 YYEEEE. CDR3 nucleotide sequence: TGTGCCAGCAGCTTAGGCCAGGCTGGAAACACCATATATTTT. The encoded protein is CASSLGQAGNTIYF.

The chain couples TRBV6-1 to TRBJ2-3; TRBD1 is a possible D gene (6 bases). V lost 10 bases and J lost 7, with 12 bases in between. The CDR3 is made up of 11 amino acids. Germline CDR1 is MNHNS and CDR2 is SASEGT. This chain's CDR3 is CATTQGYTQYF. The CDR3 region has the DNA TGTGCCACCACACAGGGCTATACGCAGTATTTT.

The V gene is TRBV5-4, the J gene TRBJ1-1; D unclear. Germline V gives CDR1 SGHNT, CDR2 YYREEE (reference sequence). Trimming removed 1 base at V and 0 bases at J, with 13 bases between. The CDR3 runs 16 residues. This CDR3 is CASSLPAGLMNTEAFF. The CDR3, as DNA: TGTGCCAGCAGCTTGCCGGCTGGCCTCATGAACACTGAAGCTTTCTTT.

The chain has TRBV27 and TRBJ2-3, with D perhaps TRBD2 (5 bases). The CDR3 is 15 residues long. The V gene's germline CDR1 is MNHEY and CDR2 SMNVEV (reference sequence). V was shortened by 2 bases and J by 4 bases, with 13 bases between the two germline ends. CDR3 DNA sequence: TGTGCCAGCAGTTTACGTACGGACGGGGCAGATACGCAGTATTTT. This gives the protein CASSLRTDGADTQYF.

A note on this clone: The same CDR3 can be traced to other DNA sequences in this sample. J is TRBJ1-4 and V is TRBV5-1, with a tentative D call TRBD1 (5 bases). Germline V lookup: CDR1 SGHRS, CDR2 YFSETQ. V shed 4 bases and J shed 3 bases, with 13 bases lying between them. The CDR3 loop spans 15 amino acids. Here the CDR3 reads CASSLEGSANEKLFF. For the CDR3, the DNA is TGCGCCAGCAGCCTAGAGGGGTCGGCTAATGAAAAACTGTTTTTT. Complete variable domain (other parts from reference TRBV5-1 and TRBJ1-4): KAGVTQTPRYLIKTRGQQVTLSCSPISGHRSVSWYQQTPGQGLQFLFEYFSETQRNKGNFPGRFSGRQFSNSRSEMNVSTLELGDSALYLCASSLEGSANEKLFFGSGTQLSVL.

The chain combines TRBV5-8 with TRBJ2-6; D is uncertain. Trimming left V 0 bases short and J 0 bases short, with 4 bases between. The CDR3 runs to 15 residues. The germline CDR1 and CDR2 sequences are SGHTS and YDEGEE. CDR3 loop: CASSLDLSGANVLTF. The CDR3 DNA follows: TGTGCCAGCAGCTTGGACCTCTCTGGGGCCAACGTCCTGACTTTC. Full variable domain (rest looked up from reference TRBV5-8 and TRBJ2-6): EAGVTQSPTHLIKTRGQQATLRCSPISGHTSVYWYQQALGLGLQFLLWYDEGEERNRGNFPPRFSGRQFPNYSSELNVNALELEDSALYLCASSLDLSGANVLTFGAGSRLTVL.

This clone was recorded once. The V call is TRBV19, the J call TRBJ2-3, with 9 bases identical to TRBD1. CDR1 and CDR2 (germline): LNHDA, SQIVND (reference sequence). The CDR3 totals 16 residues. Trimming cost V 1 base and J 5 bases; bases outside gene matches: 7. The CDR3 sequence is CASSIAGQGPKDTQYF. Here the CDR3 DNA reads TGTGCCAGTAGTATAGCGGGACAGGGTCCCAAAGATACGCAGTATTTT.

The chain carries TRBV27 and TRBJ2-7, with no clear D. The germline CDR1 and CDR2 sequences are MNHEY and SMNVEV (reference sequence). V was pared by 7 bases and J by 3 bases, with 19 bases between. The CDR3 extends over 15 amino acids. CDR3 sequence: CASKSRASVGYEQYF. CDR3 nucleotide sequence: TGTGCCAGCAAGTCAAGGGCATCGGTGGGCTACGAGCAGTACTTC.

This chain links TRBV7-9 with TRBJ2-1; 13 bases are shared with TRBD2. CDR1 and CDR2 (germline): SEHNR, FQNEAQ (reference sequence). The ends lost 0 bases at V and 10 bases at J; junction bases unmatched: 3. This CDR3 region has 15 residues. The CDR3 region is CASSLATSGRAEQFF. CDR3 nucleotides: TGTGCCAGCAGCTTAGCCACTAGCGGGAGGGCGGAGCAGTTCTTC.

The rearrangement links TRBV7-9 to TRBJ2-3; TRBD2 matches at 9 bases. There are 17 residues in the CDR3. Germline CDR1 and CDR2: SEHNR and FQNEAQ (reference sequence). Unmatched junction bases numbered 10, after V lost 5 bases and J lost 1 base. CDR3 sequence: CASSVYGGGAGTDTQYF. The CDR3 DNA reads as TGTGCCAGCAGCGTCTACGGCGGGGGGGCCGGCACAGATACGCAGTATTTT. The full variable domain, in which reference TRBV7-9 and TRBJ2-3 provide the parts outside the CDR3, is DTGVSQNPRHKITKRGQNVTFRCDPISEHNRLYWYRQTLGQGPEFLTYFQNEAQLEKSRLLSDRFSAERPKGSFSTLEIQRTEQGDSAMYLCASSVYGGGAGTDTQYFGPGTRLTVL.

This chain connects TRBV19 to TRBJ2-7; 10 positions agree with TRBD1. CDR1 and CDR2 from the germline V gene are LNHDA and SQIVND (reference sequence). V lost 5 bases to trimming and J lost 3 bases; unmatched junction nucleotides: 13. The CDR3 is 17 amino acids. CDR3 in DNA: TGTGCCAGTAGTGAGGGGACCCGGGACAGGGGAAGCTACGAGCAGTACTTC. Translation: CASSEGTRDRGSYEQYF.

This chain uses TRBV29-1 with TRBJ2-3; 8 bases match TRBD1. The trim removed 8 bases at V and 0 bases at J, leaving 4 bases unmatched. CDR1 SQVTM and CDR2 ANQGSEA come from the germline V gene. The CDR3 contains 13 residues. CDR3 residues: CSTWTGSTDTQYF. For the CDR3, the DNA is TGCAGCACCTGGACAGGGAGCACAGATACGCAGTATTTT.

About this clone: Other DNA sequences in the same sample also yield this CDR3. V usage is TRBV5-1 and J usage is TRBJ1-4; the match to TRBD1 covers 8 bases. J lost 0 bases, V lost 4 bases, and 2 bases had no gene match. CDR1 and CDR2 (germline): SGHRS, YFSETQ. This CDR3 spans 15 amino acids. The CDR3 here is CASSVTGATNEKLFF. CDR3 DNA: TGCGCCAGCAGCGTGACAGGGGCAACTAATGAAAAACTGTTTTTT.

V and J are TRBV18 and TRBJ1-5, with a tentative D call TRBD1 (6 bases). This CDR3 contains 17 residues. CDR1 is KGHSH and CDR2 is LQKENI in the germline V gene. Trimming cost V 3 bases and J 2 bases, with 17 bases left between them. The CDR3 loop reads CASSPRQAPYGNQPQHF. The CDR3 DNA is TGTGCCAGCTCACCGCGACAGGCCCCATATGGCAATCAGCCCCAGCATTTT.

Only one count was recorded for this clone. The CDR3 nucleotides read TGTGCCAGCCAAAAAACAGGGGCCTATGGCTACACCTTC. As protein: CASQKTGAYGYTF. The rearrangement links TRBV19 to TRBJ1-2, with TRBD1 matching over 7 bases. With V trimmed by 9 bases and J by 4 bases, 8 bases remained unmatched. Per germline, CDR1 LNHDA and CDR2 SQIVND (reference sequence). The CDR3 has 13 residues.

V and J are TRBV27 and TRBJ2-3; 8 bases line up with TRBD2. Trimming cost V 3 bases and J 6 bases; bases outside gene matches: 8. Per the germline V gene, CDR1 is MNHEY and CDR2 is SMNVEV (reference sequence). The CDR3 has 15 residues. CDR3 DNA: TGTGCCAGCAGTTTCAAGGGGGGACTAGGGGATACGCAGTATTTT. Translating it yields CASSFKGGLGDTQYF.

The V and J genes are TRBV5-6 and TRBJ2-7; 9 bases align to TRBD1. Germline CDR1 and CDR2: SGHDT and YYEEEE. The CDR3 runs to 16 residues. With V trimmed by 4 bases and J by 3 bases, 11 bases remained unmatched. CDR3 sequence: CASSRGQGSGLYEQYF. The CDR3 nucleotides read TGTGCCAGCAGCCGGGGACAGGGTTCAGGCCTCTACGAGCAGTACTTC. Full variable domain (remainder filled in from reference TRBV5-6 and TRBJ2-7): DAGVTQSPTHLIKTRGQQVTLRCSPKSGHDTVSWYQQALGQGPQFIFQYYEEEERQRGNFPDRFSGHQFPNYSSELNVNALLLGDSALYLCASSRGQGSGLYEQYFGPGTRLTVT.

In its sample, this clone was seen a few times. The rearrangement uses TRBV30 and TRBJ1-1; the D gene is possibly TRBD1 (6 bases). Trimming took off 2 bases at V and 5 bases at J, with 12 bases between the two ends. The CDR3 length is 13 residues. Germline V gene data show CDR1 as GTSNPN and CDR2 as SVGIG (reference sequence). In DNA form, the CDR3 reads TGTGCCTGGAGTAAAAACAGGGAGACTGAAGCTTTCTTT. Its protein product is CAWSKNRETEAFF.

About this clone itself: Other DNA sequences within the sample encode an identical CDR3. The chain uses TRBV18 and TRBJ1-1, with a tentative D call TRBD1 (6 bases). Germline CDR1 KGHSH, CDR2 LQKENI. CDR3 size: 15 residues. Trimming shortened V by 0 bases and J by 1 base, and 9 bases separated the two germline ends. CDR3 sequence (DNA): TGTGCCAGCTCACCACCCGGACAGTCGAACACTGAAGCTTTCTTT. As protein: CASSPPGQSNTEAFF.

This clone was found once. The rearrangement uses TRBV6-1 and TRBJ1-5; D gene uncertain. V gave up 4 bases and J gave up 5 bases, with 9 bases separating them. The germline V gene has CDR1 MNHNS and CDR2 SASEGT. The CDR3 length is 13 residues. The CDR3 DNA follows: TGTGCCAGCAGTGTGCCAGTCTATCAGCCCCAGCATTTT. This sequence encodes CASSVPVYQPQHF.

This chain uses TRBV5-1 with TRBJ2-7; tentative D call: TRBD1 (5 bases). The V gene lost 4 bases and the J gene lost 5 bases, with 10 bases spanning the gap. The CDR3 extends over 12 amino acids. From germline, CDR1 is SGHRS and CDR2 YFSETQ. The CDR3 here is CASSLGHNEQYF. DNA of the CDR3: TGCGCCAGCAGCCTAGGACACAACGAGCAGTACTTC.